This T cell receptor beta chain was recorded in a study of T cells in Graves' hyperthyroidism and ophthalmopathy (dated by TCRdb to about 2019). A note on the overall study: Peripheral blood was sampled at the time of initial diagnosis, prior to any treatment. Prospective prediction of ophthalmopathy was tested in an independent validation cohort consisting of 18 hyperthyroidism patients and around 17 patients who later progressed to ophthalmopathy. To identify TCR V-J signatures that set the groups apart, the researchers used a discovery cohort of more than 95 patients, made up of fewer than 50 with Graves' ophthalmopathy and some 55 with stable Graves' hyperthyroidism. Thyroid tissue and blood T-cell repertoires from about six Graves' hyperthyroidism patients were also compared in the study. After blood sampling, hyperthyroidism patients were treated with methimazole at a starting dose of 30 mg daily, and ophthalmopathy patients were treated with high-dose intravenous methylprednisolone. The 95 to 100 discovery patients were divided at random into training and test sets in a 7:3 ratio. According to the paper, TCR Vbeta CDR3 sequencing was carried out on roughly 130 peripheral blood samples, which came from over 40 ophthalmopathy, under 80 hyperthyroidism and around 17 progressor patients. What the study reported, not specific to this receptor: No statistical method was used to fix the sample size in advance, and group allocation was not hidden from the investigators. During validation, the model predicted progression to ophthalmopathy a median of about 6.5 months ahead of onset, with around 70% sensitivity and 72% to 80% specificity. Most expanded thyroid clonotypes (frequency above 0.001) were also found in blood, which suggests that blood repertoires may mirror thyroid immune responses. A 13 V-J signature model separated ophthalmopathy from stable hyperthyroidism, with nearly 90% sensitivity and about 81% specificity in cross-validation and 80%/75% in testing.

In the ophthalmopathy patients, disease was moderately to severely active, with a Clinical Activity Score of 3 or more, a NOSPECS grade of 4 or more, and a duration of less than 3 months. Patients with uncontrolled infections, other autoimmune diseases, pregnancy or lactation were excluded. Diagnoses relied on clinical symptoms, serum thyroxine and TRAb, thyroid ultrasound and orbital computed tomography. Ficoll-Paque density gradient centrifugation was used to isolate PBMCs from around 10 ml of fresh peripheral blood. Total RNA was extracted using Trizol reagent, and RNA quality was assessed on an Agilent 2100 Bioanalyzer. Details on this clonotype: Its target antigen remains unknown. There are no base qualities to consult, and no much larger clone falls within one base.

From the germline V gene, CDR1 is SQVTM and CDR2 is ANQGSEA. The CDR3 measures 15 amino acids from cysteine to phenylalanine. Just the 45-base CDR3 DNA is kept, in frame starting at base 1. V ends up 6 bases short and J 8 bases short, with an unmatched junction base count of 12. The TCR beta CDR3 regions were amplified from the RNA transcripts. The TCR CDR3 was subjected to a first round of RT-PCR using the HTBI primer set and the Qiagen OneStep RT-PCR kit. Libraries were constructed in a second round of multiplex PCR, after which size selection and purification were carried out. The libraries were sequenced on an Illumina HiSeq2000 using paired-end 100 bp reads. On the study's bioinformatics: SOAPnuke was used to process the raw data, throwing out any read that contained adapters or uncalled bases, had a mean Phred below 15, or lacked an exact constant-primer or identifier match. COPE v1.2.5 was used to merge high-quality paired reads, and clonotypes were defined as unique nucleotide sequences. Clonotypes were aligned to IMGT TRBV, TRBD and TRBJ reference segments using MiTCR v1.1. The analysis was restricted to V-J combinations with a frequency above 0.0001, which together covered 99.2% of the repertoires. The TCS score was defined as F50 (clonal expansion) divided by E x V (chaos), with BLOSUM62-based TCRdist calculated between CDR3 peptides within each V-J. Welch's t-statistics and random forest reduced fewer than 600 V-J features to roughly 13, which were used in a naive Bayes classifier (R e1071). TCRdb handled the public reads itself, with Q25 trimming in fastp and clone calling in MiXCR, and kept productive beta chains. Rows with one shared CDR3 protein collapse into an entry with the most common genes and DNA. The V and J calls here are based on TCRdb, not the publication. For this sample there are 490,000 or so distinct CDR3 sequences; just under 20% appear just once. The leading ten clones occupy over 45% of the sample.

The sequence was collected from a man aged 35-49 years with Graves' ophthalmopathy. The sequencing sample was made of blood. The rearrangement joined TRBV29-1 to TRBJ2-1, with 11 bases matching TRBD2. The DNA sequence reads TGCAGCGTCGCCCCTACTAGCGGGGGCTCATATGAGCAGTTCTTC. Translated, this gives CSVAPTSGGSYEQFF.